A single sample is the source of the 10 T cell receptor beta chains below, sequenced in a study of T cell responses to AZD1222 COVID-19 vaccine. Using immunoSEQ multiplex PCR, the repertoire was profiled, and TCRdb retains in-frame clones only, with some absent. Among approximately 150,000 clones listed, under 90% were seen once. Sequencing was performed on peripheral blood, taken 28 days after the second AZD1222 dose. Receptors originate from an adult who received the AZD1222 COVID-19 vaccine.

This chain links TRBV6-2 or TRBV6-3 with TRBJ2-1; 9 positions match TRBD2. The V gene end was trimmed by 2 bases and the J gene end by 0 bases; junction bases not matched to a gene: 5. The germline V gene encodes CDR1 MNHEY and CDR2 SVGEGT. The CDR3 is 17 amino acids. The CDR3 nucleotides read TGTGCCAGCAGTTACCGCCGGACTAGCGACTCCTACAATGAGCAGTTCTTC. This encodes CASSYRRTSDSYNEQFF.

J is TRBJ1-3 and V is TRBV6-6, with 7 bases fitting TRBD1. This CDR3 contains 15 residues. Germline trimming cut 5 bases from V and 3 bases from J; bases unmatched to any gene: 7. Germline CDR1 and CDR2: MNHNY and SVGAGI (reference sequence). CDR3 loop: CASSPTGAGGNTIYF. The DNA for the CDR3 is TGTGCCAGCAGTCCTACAGGGGCGGGTGGAAACACCATATATTTT.

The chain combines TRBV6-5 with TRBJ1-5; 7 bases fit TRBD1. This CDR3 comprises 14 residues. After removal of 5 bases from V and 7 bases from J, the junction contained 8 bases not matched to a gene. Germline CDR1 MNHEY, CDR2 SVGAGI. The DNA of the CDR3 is TGTGCCAGCAGTCGACAGGGTTTAGAACAGCCCCAGCATTTT. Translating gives CASSRQGLEQPQHF.

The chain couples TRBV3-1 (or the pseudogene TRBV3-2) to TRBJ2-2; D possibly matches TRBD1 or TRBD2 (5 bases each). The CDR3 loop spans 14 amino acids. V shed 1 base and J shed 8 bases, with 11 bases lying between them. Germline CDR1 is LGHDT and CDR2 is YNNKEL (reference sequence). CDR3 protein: CASSQGGTSGELFF. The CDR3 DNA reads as TGTGCCAGCAGCCAAGGGGGGACCTCAGGGGAGCTGTTTTTT.

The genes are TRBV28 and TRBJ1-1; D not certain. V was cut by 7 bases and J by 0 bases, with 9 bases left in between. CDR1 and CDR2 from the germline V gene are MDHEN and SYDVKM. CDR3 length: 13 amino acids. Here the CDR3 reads CASNSVMNTEAFF. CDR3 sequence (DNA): TGTGCCAGCAACAGTGTCATGAACACTGAAGCTTTCTTT.

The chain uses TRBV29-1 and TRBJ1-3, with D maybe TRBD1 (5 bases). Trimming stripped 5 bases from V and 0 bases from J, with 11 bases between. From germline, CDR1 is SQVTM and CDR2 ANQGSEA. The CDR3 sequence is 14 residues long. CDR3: CSVRGAFSGNTIYF. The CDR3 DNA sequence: TGCAGCGTTAGGGGTGCCTTCTCTGGAAACACCATATATTTT.

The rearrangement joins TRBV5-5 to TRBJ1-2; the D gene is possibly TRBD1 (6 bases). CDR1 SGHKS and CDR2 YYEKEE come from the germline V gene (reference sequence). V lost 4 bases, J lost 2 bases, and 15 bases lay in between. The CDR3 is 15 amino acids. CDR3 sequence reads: CASSPNTGINYGYTF. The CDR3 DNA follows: TGTGCCAGCAGCCCGAACACAGGGATAAACTATGGCTACACCTTC.

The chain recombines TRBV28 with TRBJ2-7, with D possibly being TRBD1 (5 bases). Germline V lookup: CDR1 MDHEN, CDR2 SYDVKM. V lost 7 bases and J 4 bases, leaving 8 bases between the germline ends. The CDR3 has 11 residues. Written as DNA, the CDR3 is TGTGCCAGCAAAAGGGGATACGAGCAGTACGTC. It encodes CASKRGYEQYV.

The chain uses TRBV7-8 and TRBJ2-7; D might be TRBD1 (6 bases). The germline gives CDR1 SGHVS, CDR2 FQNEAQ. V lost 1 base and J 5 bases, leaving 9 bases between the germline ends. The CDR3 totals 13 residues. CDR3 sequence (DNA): TGTGCCAGCAGCTTAGGGACAGCTGACGAGCAGTACGTC. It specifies CASSLGTADEQYV.

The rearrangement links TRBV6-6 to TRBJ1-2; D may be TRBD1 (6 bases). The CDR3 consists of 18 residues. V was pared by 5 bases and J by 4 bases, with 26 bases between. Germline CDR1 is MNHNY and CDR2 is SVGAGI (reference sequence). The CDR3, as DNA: TGTGCCAGCAGTCTAGTCCCGCGTCCCAGGGGTTCACCCTATGGCTACACCTTC. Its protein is CASSLVPRPRGSPYGYTF.